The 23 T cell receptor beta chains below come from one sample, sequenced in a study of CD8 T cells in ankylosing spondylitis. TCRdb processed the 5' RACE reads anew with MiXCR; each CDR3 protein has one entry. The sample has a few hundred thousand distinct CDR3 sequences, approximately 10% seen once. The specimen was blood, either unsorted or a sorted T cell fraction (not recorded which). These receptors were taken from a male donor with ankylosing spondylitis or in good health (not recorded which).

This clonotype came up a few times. The CDR3 DNA reads as TGCGCCAGCAGCTTGGATCAGGGGGGCCCGAATGAGCAGTTCTTC. Translation gives CASSLDQGGPNEQFF. The rearrangement joins TRBV5-1 to TRBJ2-1; perhaps TRBD1 as D (7 bases). From germline, CDR1 is SGHRS and CDR2 YFSETQ. V lost 0 bases and J 7 bases, leaving 14 bases between the germline ends. The CDR3 contains 15 residues. Together with reference TRBV5-1 and TRBJ2-1, the CDR3 gives the full variable domain: KAGVTQTPRYLIKTRGQQVTLSCSPISGHRSVSWYQQTPGQGLQFLFEYFSETQRNKGNFPGRFSGRQFSNSRSEMNVSTLELGDSALYLCASSLDQGGPNEQFFGPGTRLTVL.

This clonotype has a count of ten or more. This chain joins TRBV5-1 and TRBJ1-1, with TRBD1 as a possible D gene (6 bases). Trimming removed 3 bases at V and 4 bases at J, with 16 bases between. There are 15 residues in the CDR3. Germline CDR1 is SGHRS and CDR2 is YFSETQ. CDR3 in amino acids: CASSSLPGEVTEAFF. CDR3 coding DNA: TGCGCCAGCAGCTCGTTACCAGGGGAAGTCACTGAAGCTTTCTTT.

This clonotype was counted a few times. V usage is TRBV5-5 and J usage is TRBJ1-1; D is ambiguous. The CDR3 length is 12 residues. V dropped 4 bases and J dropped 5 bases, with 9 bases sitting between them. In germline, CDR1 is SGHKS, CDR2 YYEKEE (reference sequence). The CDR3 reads CASSPRRTEAFF. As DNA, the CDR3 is TGTGCCAGCAGCCCTCGGCGAACTGAAGCTTTCTTT. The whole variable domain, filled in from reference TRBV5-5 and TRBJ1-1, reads DAGVTQSPTHLIKTRGQQVTLRCSPISGHKSVSWYQQVLGQGPQFIFQYYEKEERGRGNFPDRFSARQFPNYSSELNVNALLLGDSALYLCASSPRRTEAFFGQGTRLTVV.

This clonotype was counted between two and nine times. The CDR3, as DNA: TGTGCCAGCACCCCCCTCGCAGGGGGATACGAGCAGTACTTC. Translating it yields CASTPLAGGYEQYF. This chain links TRBV6-1 with TRBJ2-7; 7 bases match TRBD1. V was pared by 7 bases and J by 4 bases, with 10 bases of the junction left unmatched. The germline V gene encodes CDR1 MNHNS and CDR2 SASEGT. This CDR3 region has 14 residues.

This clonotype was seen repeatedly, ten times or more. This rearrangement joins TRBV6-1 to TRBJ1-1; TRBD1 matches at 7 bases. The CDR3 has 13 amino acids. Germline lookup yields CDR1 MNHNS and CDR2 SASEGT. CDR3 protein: CEAGGRWDTEAFF. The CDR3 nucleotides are TGTGAAGCAGGGGGACGATGGGACACTGAAGCTTTCTTT.

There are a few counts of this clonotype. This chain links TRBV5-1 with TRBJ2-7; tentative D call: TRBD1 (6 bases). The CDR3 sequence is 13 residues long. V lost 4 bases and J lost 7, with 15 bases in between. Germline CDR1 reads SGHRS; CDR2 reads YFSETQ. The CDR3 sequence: CASSPRGIGEQYF. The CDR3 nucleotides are TGCGCCAGCAGCCCCAGGGGAATTGGGGAGCAGTACTTC. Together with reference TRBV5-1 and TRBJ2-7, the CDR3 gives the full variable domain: KAGVTQTPRYLIKTRGQQVTLSCSPISGHRSVSWYQQTPGQGLQFLFEYFSETQRNKGNFPGRFSGRQFSNSRSEMNVSTLELGDSALYLCASSPRGIGEQYFGPGTRLTVT.

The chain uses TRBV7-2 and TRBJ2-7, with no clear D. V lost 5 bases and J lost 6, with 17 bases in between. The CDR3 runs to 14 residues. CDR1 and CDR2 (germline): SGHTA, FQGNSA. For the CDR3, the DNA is TGTGCCAGCAGCGAGCAAGCCGGTCCCTGCGAGCAGTACTTC. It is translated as CASSEQAGPCEQYF.

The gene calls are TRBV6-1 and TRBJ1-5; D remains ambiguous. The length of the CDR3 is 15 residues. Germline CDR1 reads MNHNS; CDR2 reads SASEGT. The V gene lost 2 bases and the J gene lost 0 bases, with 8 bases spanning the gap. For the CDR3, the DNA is TGTGCCAGCAGTGAATTAAGAGTTAGCAATCAGCCCCAGCATTTT. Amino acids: CASSELRVSNQPQHF.

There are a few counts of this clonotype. As DNA, the CDR3 is TGTGCCAGCAGCCTCGGACTAGCGGGGGCCAGCTCCTACAATGAGCAGTTCTTC. It encodes CASSLGLAGASSYNEQFF. This rearrangement joins TRBV4-2 to TRBJ2-1, with TRBD2 matching 13 bases. Germline CDR1 LGHNA, CDR2 YNFKEQ. The V gene end was trimmed by 4 bases and the J gene end by 0 bases; junction bases not matched to a gene: 6. The CDR3 extends over 18 amino acids.

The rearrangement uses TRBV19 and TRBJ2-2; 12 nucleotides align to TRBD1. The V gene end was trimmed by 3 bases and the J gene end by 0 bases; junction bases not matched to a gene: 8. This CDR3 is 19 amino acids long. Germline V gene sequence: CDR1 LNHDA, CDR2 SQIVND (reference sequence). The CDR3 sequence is CASSILAGTGGPNTGELFF. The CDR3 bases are TGTGCCAGTAGTATCCTCGCCGGGACAGGGGGCCCGAACACCGGGGAGCTGTTTTTT. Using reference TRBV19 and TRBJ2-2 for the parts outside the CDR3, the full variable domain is DGGITQSPKYLFRKEGQNVTLSCEQNLNHDAMYWYRQDPGQGLRLIYYSQIVNDFQKGDIAEGYSVSREKKESFPLTVTSAQKNPTAFYLCASSILAGTGGPNTGELFFGEGSRLTVL.

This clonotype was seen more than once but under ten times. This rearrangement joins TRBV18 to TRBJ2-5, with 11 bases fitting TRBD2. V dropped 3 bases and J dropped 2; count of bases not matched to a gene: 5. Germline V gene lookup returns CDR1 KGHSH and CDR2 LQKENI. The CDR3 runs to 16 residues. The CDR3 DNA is TGTGCCAGCTCACCCACCACTAGCGGGGGTCAAGAGACCCAGTACTTC. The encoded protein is CASSPTTSGGQETQYF.

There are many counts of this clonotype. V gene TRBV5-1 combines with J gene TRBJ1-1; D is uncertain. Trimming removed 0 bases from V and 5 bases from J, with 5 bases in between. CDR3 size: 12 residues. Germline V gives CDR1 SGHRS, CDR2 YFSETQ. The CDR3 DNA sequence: TGCGCCAGCAGCTTGGATGGGACTGAAGCTTTCTTT. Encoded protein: CASSLDGTEAFF.

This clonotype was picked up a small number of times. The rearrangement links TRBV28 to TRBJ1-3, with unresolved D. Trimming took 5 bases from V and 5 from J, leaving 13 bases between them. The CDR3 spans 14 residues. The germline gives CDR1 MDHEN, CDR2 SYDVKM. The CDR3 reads CASSPHEPRNTIYF. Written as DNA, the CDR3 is TGTGCCAGCAGTCCTCACGAACCTCGAAACACCATATATTTT.

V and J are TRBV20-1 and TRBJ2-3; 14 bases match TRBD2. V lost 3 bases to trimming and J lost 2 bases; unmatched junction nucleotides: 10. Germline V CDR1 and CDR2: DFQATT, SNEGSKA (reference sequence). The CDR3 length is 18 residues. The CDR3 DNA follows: TGCAGTGCTAGTCCTGGACTAGCGGGGGGCCTCGACACAGATACGCAGTATTTT. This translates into CSASPGLAGGLDTDTQYF.

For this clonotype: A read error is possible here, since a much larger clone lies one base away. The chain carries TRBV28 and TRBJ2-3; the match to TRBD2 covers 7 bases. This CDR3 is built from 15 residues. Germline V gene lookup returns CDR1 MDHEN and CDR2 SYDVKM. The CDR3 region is CATSLMTGGPDTQYF. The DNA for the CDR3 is TGTGCCACCAGTTTAATGACGGGGGGACCAGATACGCAGTATTTT.

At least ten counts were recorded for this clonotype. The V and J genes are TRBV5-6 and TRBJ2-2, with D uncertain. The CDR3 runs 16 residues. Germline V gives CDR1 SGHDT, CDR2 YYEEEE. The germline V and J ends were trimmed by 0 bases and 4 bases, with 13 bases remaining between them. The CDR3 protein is CASSLEVSRPTGELFF. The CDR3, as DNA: TGTGCCAGCAGCTTGGAGGTGTCTCGGCCCACCGGGGAGCTGTTTTTT.

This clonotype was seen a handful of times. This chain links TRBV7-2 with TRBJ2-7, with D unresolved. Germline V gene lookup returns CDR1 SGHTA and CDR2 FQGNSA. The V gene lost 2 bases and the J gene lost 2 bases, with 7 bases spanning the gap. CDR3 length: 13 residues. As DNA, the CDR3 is TGTGCCAGCAGCTTACCGGAGACCTACGAGCAGTACTTC. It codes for CASSLPETYEQYF.

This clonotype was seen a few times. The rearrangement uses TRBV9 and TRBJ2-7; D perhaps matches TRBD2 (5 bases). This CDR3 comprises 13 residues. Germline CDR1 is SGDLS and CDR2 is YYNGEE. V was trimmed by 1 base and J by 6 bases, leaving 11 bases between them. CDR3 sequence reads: CASSVLTEGEQYF. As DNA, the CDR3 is TGTGCCAGCAGCGTACTAACCGAGGGCGAGCAGTACTTC.

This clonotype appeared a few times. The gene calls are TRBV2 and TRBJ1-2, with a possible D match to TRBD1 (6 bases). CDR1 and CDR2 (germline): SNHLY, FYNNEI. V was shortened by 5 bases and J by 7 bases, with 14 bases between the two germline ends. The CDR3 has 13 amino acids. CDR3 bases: TGTGCCAGCAGTTACAGGGAGGGCGGTGGCTACACCTTC. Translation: CASSYREGGGYTF.

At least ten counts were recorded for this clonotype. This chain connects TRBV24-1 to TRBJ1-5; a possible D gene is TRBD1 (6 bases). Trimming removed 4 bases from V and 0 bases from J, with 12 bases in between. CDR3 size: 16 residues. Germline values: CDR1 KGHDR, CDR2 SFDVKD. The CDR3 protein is CATSDPGQNSNQPQHF. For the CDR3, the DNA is TGTGCCACCAGTGACCCAGGACAGAATAGCAATCAGCCCCAGCATTTT.

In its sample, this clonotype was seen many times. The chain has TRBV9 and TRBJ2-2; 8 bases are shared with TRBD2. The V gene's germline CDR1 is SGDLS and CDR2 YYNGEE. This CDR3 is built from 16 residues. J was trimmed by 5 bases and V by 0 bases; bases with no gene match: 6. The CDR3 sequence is CASSVAGGASTGELFF. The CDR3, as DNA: TGTGCCAGCAGCGTAGCCGGGGGGGCTTCGACCGGGGAGCTGTTTTTT.

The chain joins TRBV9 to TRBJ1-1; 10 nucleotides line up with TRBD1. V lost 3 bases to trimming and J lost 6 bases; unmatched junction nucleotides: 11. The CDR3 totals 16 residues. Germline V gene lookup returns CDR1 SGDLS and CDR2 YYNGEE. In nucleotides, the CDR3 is TGTGCCAGCAGCGCGCGAAGGGACAGGGGTCCCTCTGAAGCTTTCTTT. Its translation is CASSARRDRGPSEAFF.

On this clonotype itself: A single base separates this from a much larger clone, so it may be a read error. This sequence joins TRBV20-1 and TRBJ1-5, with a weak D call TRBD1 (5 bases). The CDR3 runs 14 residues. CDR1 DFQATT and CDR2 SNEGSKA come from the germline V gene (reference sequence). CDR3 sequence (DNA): TGCGGTGCTAGAGATGGGCAGGGCGGCCAGCCCCAGCATTTT. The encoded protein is CGARDGQGGQPQHF.